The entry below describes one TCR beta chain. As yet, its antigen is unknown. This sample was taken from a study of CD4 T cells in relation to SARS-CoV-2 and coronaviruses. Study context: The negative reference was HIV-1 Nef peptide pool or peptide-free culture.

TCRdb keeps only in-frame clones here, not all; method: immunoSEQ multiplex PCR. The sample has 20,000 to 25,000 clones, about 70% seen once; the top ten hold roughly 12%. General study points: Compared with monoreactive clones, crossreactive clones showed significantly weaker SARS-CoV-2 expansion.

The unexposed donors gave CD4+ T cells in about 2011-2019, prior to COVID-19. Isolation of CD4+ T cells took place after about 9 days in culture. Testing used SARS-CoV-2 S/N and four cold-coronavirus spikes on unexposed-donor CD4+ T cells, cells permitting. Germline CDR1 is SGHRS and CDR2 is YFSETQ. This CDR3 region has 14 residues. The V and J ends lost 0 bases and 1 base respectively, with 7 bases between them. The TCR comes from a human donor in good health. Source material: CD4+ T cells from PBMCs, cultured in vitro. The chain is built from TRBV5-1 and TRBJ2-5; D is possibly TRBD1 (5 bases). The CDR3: CASSLAQVQETQYF. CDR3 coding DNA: TGCGCCAGCAGCTTGGCACAGGTCCAAGAGACCCAGTACTTC.